The source of this TCR beta chain is a study of cytomegalovirus exposure and HLA in healthy donors. The PCR ran on 60 Vbeta and 13 Jbeta primers. Sequenced by immunoSEQ multiplex PCR; TCRdb stores in-frame clones only, minus some. The table includes 250,000 to 350,000 clones, around 65% detected once. Whole-study findings and limits: Association of a missense DCLRE1C variant with TCR beta V- and J-gene trimming was reported in a later analysis. Most of the TCR beta V segments (in an earlier analysis) were productive either about 87% or about 30% of the time.

This clone was counted a few times. Its antigen is as yet unknown. This receptor was taken from a female donor in good health and CMV-seronegative. Sample: PBMCs.

The CDR3 DNA is TGTGCCAGCAGCTTAGGCGGGAGCGACACCGGGGAGCTGTTTTTT. Its protein is CASSLGGSDTGELFF. V usage is TRBV11-3 and J usage is TRBJ2-2; TRBD2 matches 7 bases. V lost 1 base to trimming and J lost 3 bases; unmatched junction nucleotides: 2. This CDR3 contains 15 residues. Germline loops: CDR1 SGHNT, CDR2 YENEEA.